What follows is one T cell receptor (beta chain) and its context. The antigen is not known. The method was immunoSEQ multiplex PCR; TCRdb's version includes in-frame clones alone and lacks a portion of them. The data show about 440,000 clones, with roughly 87% seen just once and around 13% held by the top ten. The data originate from a study of Ad26.COV2.S vaccination and SARS-CoV-2 variants. Across the study: The Ad26.COV2.S arm of the COV1001 trial was where the donor was placed. Recipients of Ad26.COV2.S got it intramuscularly, once or twice 56 days apart. The study, taken as a whole, reports: Measurement of non-spike TCR breadth gave similar results in vaccine and placebo recipients.

The V segment lost 2 bases and the J segment 5 bases; nucleotides outside the gene matches: 4. CDR1 is LGHNA, CDR2 YSLEER, per germline. The CDR3 is 14 residues long. The treatment was: roughly 20 received Ad26.COV2.S at low or high dose, single or two shots; about 5 received placebo; per-sample allocation not given. Following the first vaccine or placebo injection, samples were taken on day 63. Cohort 1b enrolled adults aged 18-55 years in Boston. Source: peripheral blood, taken in a trial of Ad26.COV2.S vaccine versus placebo. The sequence came from a person between 18 and 60 years old who received the Ad26.COV2.S COVID-19 vaccine or a placebo. This chain connects TRBV4-3 to TRBJ2-5; 8 bases agree with TRBD2. In DNA, the CDR3 is TGCGCCAGCAGCCAAACCGGGACTAGTGAGACCCAGTACTTC. Protein product: CASSQTGTSETQYF.